The 13 T cell receptor beta chains given below trace back to one sample, sequenced in a study of regulatory T cells in long-lasting Graves disease. Libraries of TCR beta came from iRepertoire HTBI primers plus Arm-PCR of CDR3 regions. TCRdb re-called the multiplex PCR reads through MiXCR, storing one row per CDR3 protein. The repertoire holds some 560,000 distinct CDR3 sequences, with about 15% as singletons. As to time point: newly diagnosed GD, antithyroid drugs for less than 3 months. PBMCs provided the RNA from which the TCR library was made. The sample also formed part of further work on T cells in Graves' hyperthyroidism and ophthalmopathy.

The sequences come from peripheral blood mononuclear cells (PBMCs), collected at new diagnosis, from a patient treated with antithyroid drugs. The origin of the receptors is a woman aged 40 to 65 with Graves disease.

This clonotype was counted between two and nine times. This rearrangement joins TRBV20-1 to TRBJ2-2, with 8 bases lining up with TRBD1. V shed 0 bases and J 7 bases; nucleotides not matched to a gene: 13. Germline CDR1 DFQATT, CDR2 SNEGSKA (reference sequence). The CDR3 covers 17 residues. The CDR3, as DNA: TGCAGTGCTAGAGATTTAAACGGACAGGGTAATAGCGGGGAGCTGTTTTTT. It specifies CSARDLNGQGNSGELFF.

The sample holds many counts of this clonotype. In DNA form, the CDR3 reads TGCAGTGCTAGAGACCGCCGGGACAGGGCGGCCTATAATTCACCCCTCCACTTT. The encoded protein is CSARDRRDRAAYNSPLHF. This rearrangement joins TRBV20-1 to TRBJ1-6; TRBD1 matches 9 bases. Germline trimming cut 0 bases from V and 2 bases from J; bases unmatched to any gene: 8. CDR1 and CDR2 (germline): DFQATT, SNEGSKA (reference sequence). The CDR3 is made up of 18 amino acids.

The chain recombines TRBV20-1 with TRBJ2-7, with D tentatively TRBD2 (6 bases). This CDR3 comprises 14 residues. V was shortened by 6 bases and J by 2 bases, with 17 bases between the two germline ends. The V gene's germline CDR1 is DFQATT and CDR2 SNEGSKA (reference sequence). DNA of the CDR3: TGCAGTGCGCCCTCACTAGCAAATACCTACGAGCAGTACTTC. Translation: CSAPSLANTYEQYF.

This clonotype was counted ten times or more. The chain uses TRBV6-2 or TRBV6-3 and TRBJ2-1; TRBD2 matches at 9 bases. The CDR3 sequence is 15 residues long. V shed 4 bases, J shed 8 bases, and the junction held 9 bases outside the gene matches. Germline V gene sequence: CDR1 MNHEY, CDR2 SVGEGT. The chain's CDR3 is CASSSGTSSMDEQFF. The CDR3 region has the DNA TGTGCCAGCAGTTCAGGGACTAGCTCGATGGATGAGCAGTTCTTC.

This clonotype was picked up many times. The chain joins TRBV2 to TRBJ1-2; no reliable D call. CDR1 is SNHLY, CDR2 FYNNEI, per germline. This CDR3 comprises 15 residues. The ends were cut back, 1 base at V and 5 bases at J, with 14 bases in the middle. The CDR3 loop reads CASSEGFQAAYGYTF. The CDR3 coding sequence is TGTGCCAGCAGTGAAGGGTTTCAGGCTGCTTATGGCTACACCTTC. Supplemented by reference TRBV2 and TRBJ1-2, the full variable domain reads EPEVTQTPSHQVTQMGQEVILRCVPISNHLYFYWYRQILGQKVEFLVSFYNNEISEKSEIFDDQFSVERPDGSNFTLKIRSTKLEDSAMYFCASSEGFQAAYGYTFGSGTRLTVV.

This clonotype was recorded at least ten times. The CDR3 bases are TGTGCCATCAGAAGGGGCACTGAAGCTTTCTTT. It codes for CAIRRGTEAFF. The rearrangement links TRBV28 to TRBJ1-1; possible D gene TRBD1, 5 bases. Trimming removed 10 bases from V and 4 bases from J, with 10 bases in between. The CDR3 has 11 amino acids. Germline values: CDR1 MDHEN, CDR2 SYDVKM.

This clonotype was recorded at least ten times. V gene TRBV12-3 or TRBV12-4 combines with J gene TRBJ1-3; a possible D gene is TRBD1 (5 bases). V was pared by 3 bases and J by 2 bases, with 11 bases between. There are 15 residues in the CDR3. Written as DNA, the CDR3 is TGTGCCAGCAGTTTGGCCAGGGCCACTGGAAACACCATATATTTT. Protein: CASSLARATGNTIYF.

This clonotype was counted ten times or more. V gene TRBV12-3 or TRBV12-4 combines with J gene TRBJ2-5; TRBD2 matches 7 bases. V trimming: 8 bases; J trimming: 8 bases; junction bases outside the gene matches: 14. The CDR3 loop spans 14 amino acids. The CDR3 loop reads CASRGVGVRGTQYF. The CDR3 DNA sequence: TGTGCCAGCCGGGGGGTTGGGGTCCGGGGCACCCAGTACTTC.

This clonotype has a single count. The CDR3 reads CASSGGQTYEKLFF. The CDR3 bases are TGTGCCAGCAGCGGCGGACAGACCTATGAAAAACTGTTTTTT. The rearrangement uses TRBV7-9 and TRBJ1-4; possible D gene TRBD1, 6 bases. Trimming removed 5 bases at V and 6 bases at J, with 13 bases between. The CDR3 spans 14 residues. Per germline, CDR1 SEHNR and CDR2 FQNEAQ (reference sequence).

For this clonotype: One junction end disagrees with the germline gene, perhaps due to a read error. V usage is TRBV29-1 and J usage is TRBJ2-3; possibly TRBD2 for D (5 bases). This CDR3 region has 12 residues. CDR1 and CDR2 from the germline V gene are SQVTM and ANQGSEA. For the CDR3, the DNA is TGCAGCGTGGAGGACGGAACAGATATGCAGTATTTT. Amino acids: CSVEDGTDMQYF.

This clonotype was counted between two and nine times. V usage is TRBV5-1 and J usage is TRBJ2-3; 8 nucleotides align to TRBD1. The junction had 6 bases not matched to a gene; V was cut back by 4 bases and J by 8 bases. The CDR3 length is 13 residues. The germline V gene encodes CDR1 SGHRS and CDR2 YFSETQ. Here the CDR3 reads CASSVSGGSTQYF. CDR3 nucleotides: TGCGCCAGCAGCGTCTCAGGGGGCAGTACGCAGTATTTT.

Comment on this clonotype: Compared with germline, one end of the junction differs, possibly owing to a read error. The V gene is TRBV18, the J gene TRBJ2-7; D is perhaps TRBD1 (5 bases). Germline lookup yields CDR1 KGHSH and CDR2 LQKENI. The CDR3 extends over 15 amino acids. The CDR3 DNA is TGTGCCAGCCCACCCCAATCAGGGTTTTCCTACGAGCAGTACTTC. This codes for CASPPQSGFSYEQYF.

This clonotype was picked up many times. The chain carries TRBV12-3 or TRBV12-4 and TRBJ1-2; D unclear. The CDR3 has 16 amino acids. The ends were cut back, 6 bases at V and 4 bases at J, with 21 bases in the middle. CDR3 DNA: TGTGCCAGCAGCCCCGATCAACCTTTTTATAGCTATGGCTACACCTTC. It specifies CASSPDQPFYSYGYTF.